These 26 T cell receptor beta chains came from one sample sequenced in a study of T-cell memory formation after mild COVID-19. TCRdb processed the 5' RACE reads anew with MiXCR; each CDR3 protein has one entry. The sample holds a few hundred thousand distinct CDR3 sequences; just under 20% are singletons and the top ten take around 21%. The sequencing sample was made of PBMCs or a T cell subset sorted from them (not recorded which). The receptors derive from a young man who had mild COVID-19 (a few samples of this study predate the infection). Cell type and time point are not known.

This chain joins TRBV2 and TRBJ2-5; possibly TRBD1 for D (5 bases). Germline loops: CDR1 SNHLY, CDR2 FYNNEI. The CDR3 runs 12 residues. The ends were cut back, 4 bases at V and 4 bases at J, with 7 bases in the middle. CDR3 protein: CASSVTGETQYF. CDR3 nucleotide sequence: TGTGCCAGCAGTGTAACAGGAGAGACCCAGTACTTC.

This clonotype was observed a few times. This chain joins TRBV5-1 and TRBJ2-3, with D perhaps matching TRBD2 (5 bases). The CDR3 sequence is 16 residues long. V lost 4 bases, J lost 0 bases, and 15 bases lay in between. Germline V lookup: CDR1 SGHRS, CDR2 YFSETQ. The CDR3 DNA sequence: TGCGCCAGCAGCCGGGGTAATGTGGCCAGCACAGATACGCAGTATTTT. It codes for CASSRGNVASTDTQYF.

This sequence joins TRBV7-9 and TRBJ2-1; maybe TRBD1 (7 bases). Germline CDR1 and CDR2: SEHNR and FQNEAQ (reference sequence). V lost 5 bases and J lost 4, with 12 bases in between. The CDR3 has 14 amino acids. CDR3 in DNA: TGTGCCAGCAGCCCCAGGGGGGATTACAATGAGCAGTTCTTC. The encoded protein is CASSPRGDYNEQFF.

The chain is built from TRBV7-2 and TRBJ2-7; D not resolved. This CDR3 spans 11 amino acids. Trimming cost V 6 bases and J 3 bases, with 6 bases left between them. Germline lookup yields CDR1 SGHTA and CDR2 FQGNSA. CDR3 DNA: TGTGCCAGCAGTTCCTTCTACGAGCAGTACTTC. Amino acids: CASSSFYEQYF.

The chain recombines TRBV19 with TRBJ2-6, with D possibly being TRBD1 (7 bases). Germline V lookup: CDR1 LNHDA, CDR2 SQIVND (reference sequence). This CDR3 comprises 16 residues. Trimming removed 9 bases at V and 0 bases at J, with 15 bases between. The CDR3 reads CASLPGGSSGANVLTF. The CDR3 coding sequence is TGTGCCAGCCTTCCAGGGGGGAGCTCTGGGGCCAACGTCCTGACTTTC.

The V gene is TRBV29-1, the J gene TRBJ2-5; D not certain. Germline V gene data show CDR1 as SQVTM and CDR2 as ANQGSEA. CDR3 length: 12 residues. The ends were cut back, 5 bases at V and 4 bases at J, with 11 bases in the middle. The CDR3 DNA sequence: TGCAGCGTTCTGACACCGGGAGAGACCCAGTACTTC. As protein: CSVLTPGETQYF.

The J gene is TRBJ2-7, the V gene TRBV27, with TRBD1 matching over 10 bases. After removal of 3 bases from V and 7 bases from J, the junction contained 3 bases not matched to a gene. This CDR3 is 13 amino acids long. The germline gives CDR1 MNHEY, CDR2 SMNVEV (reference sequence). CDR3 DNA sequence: TGTGCCAGCAGTTTGACAGGGGGCGGTGAGCAGTACGTC. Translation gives CASSLTGGGEQYV.

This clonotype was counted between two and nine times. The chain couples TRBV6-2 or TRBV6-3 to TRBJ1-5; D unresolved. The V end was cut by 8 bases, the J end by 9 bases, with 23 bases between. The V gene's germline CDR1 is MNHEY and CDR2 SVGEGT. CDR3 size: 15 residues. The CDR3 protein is CASRMQVSVLWPQHF. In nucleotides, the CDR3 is TGTGCCAGCCGCATGCAAGTGAGCGTTCTGTGGCCCCAGCATTTT.

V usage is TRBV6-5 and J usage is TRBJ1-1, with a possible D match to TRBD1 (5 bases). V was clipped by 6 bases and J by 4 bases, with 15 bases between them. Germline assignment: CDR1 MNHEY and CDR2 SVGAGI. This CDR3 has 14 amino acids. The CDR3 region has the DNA TGTGCCAGCAGGGGACTTCCGGGGAGCACTGAAGCTTTCTTT. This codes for CASRGLPGSTEAFF.

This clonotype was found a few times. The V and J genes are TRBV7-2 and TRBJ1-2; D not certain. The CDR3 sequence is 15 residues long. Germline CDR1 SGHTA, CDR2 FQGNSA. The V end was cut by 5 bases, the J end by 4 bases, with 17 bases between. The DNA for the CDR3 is TGTGCCAGCAGCCTTCGTCCTGGGTCGTCCTATGGCTACACCTTC. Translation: CASSLRPGSSYGYTF.

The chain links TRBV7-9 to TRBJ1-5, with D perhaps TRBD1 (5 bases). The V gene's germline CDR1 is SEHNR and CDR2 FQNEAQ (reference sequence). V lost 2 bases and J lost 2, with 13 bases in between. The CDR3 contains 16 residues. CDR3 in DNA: TGTGCCAGCAGCTTATCCAGGGAGAGCGGCAATCAGCCCCAGCATTTT. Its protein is CASSLSRESGNQPQHF.

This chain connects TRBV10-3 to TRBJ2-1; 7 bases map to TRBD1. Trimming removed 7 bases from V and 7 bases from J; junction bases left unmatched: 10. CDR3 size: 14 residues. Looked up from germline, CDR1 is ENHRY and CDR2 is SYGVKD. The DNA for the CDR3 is TGTGCCATCATGACTACCGGGACAGTAAATGAGCAGTTCTTC. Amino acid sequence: CAIMTTGTVNEQFF.

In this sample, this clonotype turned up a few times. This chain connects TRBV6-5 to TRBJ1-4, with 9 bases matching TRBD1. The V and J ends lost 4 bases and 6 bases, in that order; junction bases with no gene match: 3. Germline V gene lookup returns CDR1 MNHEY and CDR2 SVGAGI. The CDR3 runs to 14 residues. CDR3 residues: CASSSWDRDEKLFF. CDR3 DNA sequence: TGTGCCAGCAGTTCCTGGGACAGGGATGAAAAACTGTTTTTT.

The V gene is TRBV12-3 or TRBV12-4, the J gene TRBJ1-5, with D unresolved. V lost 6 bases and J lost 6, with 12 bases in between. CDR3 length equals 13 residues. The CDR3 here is CASSTGPAQPQHF. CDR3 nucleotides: TGTGCCAGCAGCACCGGCCCAGCTCAGCCCCAGCATTTT.

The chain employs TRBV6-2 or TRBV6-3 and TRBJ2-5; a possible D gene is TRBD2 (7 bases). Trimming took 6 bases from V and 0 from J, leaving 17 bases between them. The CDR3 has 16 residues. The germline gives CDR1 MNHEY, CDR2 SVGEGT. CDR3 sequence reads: CASRGRWGGNQETQYF. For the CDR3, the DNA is TGTGCCAGCAGGGGAAGGTGGGGGGGCAACCAAGAGACCCAGTACTTC.

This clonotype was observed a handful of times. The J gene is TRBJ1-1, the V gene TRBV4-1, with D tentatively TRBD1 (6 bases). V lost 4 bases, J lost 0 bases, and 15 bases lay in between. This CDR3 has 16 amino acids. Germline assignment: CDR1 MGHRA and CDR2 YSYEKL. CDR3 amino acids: CASSPRDTSMNTEAFF. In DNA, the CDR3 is TGCGCCAGCAGCCCCCGGGACACTTCCATGAACACTGAAGCTTTCTTT.

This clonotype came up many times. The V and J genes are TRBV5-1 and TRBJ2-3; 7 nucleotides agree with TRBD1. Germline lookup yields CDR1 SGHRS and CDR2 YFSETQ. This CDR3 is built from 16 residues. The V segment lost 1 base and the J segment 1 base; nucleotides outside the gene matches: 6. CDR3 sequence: CASSLQGTVGTDTQYF. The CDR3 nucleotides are TGCGCCAGCAGCTTGCAGGGGACAGTTGGCACAGATACGCAGTATTTT.

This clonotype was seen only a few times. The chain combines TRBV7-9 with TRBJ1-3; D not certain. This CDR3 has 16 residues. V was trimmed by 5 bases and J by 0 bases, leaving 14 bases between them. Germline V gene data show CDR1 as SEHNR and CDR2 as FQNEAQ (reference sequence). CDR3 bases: TGTGCCAGCAGCCTTAGCGACCGGACCTCTGGAAACACCATATATTTT. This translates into CASSLSDRTSGNTIYF.

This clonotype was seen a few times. The CDR3 DNA reads TGTGCCAGCAGTTACTCGGAAAAGTACTACGAGCAGTACTTC. Translating gives CASSYSEKYYEQYF. The chain couples TRBV6-2 or TRBV6-3 to TRBJ2-7, with D uncertain. V was cut by 0 bases and J by 3 bases, with 9 bases left in between. The germline gives CDR1 MNHEY, CDR2 SVGEGT. The CDR3 runs to 14 residues.

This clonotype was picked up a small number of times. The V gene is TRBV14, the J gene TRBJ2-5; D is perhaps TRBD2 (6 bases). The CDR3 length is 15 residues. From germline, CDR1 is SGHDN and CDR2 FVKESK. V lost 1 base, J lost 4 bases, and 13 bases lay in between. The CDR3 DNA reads TGTGCCAGCAGCCAAGTGATTGGGGGGATAGAGACCCAGTACTTC. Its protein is CASSQVIGGIETQYF. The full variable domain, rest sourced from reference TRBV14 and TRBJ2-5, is EAGVTQFPSHSVIEKGQTVTLRCDPISGHDNLYWYRRVMGKEIKFLLHFVKESKQDESGMPNNRFLAERTGGTYSTLKVQPAELEDSGVYFCASSQVIGGIETQYFGPGTRLLVL.

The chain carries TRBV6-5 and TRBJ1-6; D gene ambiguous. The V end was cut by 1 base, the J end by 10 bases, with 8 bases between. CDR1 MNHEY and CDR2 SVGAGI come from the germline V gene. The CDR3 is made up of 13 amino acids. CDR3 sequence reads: CASSYLGISPLHF. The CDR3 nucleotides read TGTGCCAGCAGTTACTTAGGGATCTCACCCCTCCACTTT.

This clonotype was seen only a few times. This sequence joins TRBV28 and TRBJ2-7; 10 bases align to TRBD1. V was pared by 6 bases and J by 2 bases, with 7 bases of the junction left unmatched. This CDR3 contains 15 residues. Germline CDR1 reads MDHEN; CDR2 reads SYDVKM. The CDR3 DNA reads TGTGCCAGCAGCCAGACCGGGACAGGGGCCTACGAGCAGTACGTC. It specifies CASSQTGTGAYEQYV.

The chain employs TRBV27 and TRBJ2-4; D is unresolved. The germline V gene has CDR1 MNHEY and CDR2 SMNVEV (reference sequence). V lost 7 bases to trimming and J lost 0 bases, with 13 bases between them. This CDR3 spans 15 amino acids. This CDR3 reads CASKSNVLAKNIQYF. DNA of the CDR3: TGTGCCAGCAAGTCGAATGTCTTAGCCAAAAACATTCAGTACTTC.

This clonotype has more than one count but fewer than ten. The CDR3 DNA reads TGTGCCAGCAGCGTCTCGGGCTACGAGCAGTACTTC. Amino acids: CASSVSGYEQYF. The gene calls are TRBV7-8 and TRBJ2-7, with D unresolved. Trimming pared 5 bases from V and 3 bases from J, leaving 8 bases between. The CDR3 contains 12 residues. Looked up from germline, CDR1 is SGHVS and CDR2 is FQNEAQ.

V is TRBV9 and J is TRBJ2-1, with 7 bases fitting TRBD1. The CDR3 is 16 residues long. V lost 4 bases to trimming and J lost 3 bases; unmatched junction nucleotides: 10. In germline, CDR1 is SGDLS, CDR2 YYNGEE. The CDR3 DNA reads TGTGCCAGCAGCCCAGCCCCGGGACAGAACTACAATGAGCAGTTCTTC. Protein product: CASSPAPGQNYNEQFF.

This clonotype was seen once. Here the CDR3 reads CASSQRSSRGGDTQYF. The DNA of the CDR3 is TGTGCCAGCAGCCAAAGGTCATCGCGGGGGGGAGATACGCAGTATTTT. The V and J genes are TRBV7-2 and TRBJ2-3, with TRBD2 identical over 9 bases. J lost 5 bases, V lost 5 bases, and 11 bases had no gene match. The CDR3 contains 16 residues. Looked up from germline, CDR1 is SGHTA and CDR2 is FQGNSA.